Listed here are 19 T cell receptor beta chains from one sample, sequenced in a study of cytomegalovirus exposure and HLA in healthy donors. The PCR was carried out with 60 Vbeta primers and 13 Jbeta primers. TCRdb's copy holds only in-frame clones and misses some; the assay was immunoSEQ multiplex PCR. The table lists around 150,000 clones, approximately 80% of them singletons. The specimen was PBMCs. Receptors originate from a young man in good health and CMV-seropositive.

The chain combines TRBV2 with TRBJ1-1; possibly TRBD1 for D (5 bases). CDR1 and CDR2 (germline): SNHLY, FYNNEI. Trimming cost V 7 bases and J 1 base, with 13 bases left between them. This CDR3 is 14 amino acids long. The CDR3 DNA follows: TGTGCCAGCATTGGGACGGGAGAGAACACTGAAGCTTTCTTT. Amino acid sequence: CASIGTGENTEAFF.

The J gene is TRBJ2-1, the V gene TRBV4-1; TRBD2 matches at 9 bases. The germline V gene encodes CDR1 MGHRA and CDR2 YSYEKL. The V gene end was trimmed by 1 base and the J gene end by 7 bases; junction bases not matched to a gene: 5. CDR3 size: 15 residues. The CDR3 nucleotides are TGCGCCAGCAGCCAAGTTGCGGGGGGGCCAAATGAGCAGTTCTTC. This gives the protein CASSQVAGGPNEQFF.

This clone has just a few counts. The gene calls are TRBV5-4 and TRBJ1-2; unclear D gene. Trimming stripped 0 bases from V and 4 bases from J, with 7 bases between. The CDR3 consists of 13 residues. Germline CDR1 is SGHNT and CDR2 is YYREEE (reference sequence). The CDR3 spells CASSLDASYGYTF. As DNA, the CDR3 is TGTGCCAGCAGCTTGGACGCGTCCTATGGCTACACCTTC.

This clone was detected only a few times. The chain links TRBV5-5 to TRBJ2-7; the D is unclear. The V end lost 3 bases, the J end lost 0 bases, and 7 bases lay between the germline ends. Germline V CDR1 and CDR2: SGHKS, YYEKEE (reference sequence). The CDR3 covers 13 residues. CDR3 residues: CASSSYGSYEQYF. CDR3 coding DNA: TGTGCCAGCAGCTCTTACGGCTCCTACGAGCAGTACTTC.

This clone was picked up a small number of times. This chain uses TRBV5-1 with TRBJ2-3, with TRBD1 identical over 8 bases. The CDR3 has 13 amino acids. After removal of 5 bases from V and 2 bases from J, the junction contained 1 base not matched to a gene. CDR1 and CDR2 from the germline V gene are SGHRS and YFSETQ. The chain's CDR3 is CASRGQDTDTQYF. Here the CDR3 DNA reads TGCGCCAGCAGGGGACAGGACACAGATACGCAGTATTTT.

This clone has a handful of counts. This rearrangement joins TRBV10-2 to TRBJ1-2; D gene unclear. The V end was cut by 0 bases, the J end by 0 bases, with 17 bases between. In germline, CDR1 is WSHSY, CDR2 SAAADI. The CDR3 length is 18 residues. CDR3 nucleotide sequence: TGCGCCAGCAGTGAGTCGATCAACAGAAATTTAGCTAACTATGGCTACACCTTC. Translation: CASSESINRNLANYGYTF.

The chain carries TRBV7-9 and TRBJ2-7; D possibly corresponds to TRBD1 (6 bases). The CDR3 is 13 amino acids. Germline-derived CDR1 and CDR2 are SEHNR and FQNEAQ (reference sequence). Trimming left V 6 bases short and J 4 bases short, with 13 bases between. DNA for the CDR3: TGTGCCAGCAGGCACAGGGACCATTACGAGCAGTACTTC. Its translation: CASRHRDHYEQYF.

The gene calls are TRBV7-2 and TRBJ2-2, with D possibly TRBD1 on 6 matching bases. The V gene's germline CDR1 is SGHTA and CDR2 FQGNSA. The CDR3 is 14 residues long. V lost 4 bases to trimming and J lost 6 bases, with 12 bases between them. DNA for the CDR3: TGTGCCAGCAGCTGGTCCGGGACATCCGGGGAGCTGTTTTTT. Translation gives CASSWSGTSGELFF.

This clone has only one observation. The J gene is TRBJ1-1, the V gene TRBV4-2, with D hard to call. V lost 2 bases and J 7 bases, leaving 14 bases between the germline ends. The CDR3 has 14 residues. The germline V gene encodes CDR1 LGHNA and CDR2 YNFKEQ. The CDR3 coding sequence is TGTGCCAGCAGCCAATTCAGGTTTAACGGTGAAGCTTTCTTT. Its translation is CASSQFRFNGEAFF.

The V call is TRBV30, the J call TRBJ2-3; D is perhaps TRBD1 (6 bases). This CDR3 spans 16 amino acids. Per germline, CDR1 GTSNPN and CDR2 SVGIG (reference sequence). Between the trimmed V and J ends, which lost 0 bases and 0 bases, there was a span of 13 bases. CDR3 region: CAWSVGQTTSTDTQYF. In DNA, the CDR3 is TGTGCCTGGAGTGTCGGACAGACCACTAGCACAGATACGCAGTATTTT.

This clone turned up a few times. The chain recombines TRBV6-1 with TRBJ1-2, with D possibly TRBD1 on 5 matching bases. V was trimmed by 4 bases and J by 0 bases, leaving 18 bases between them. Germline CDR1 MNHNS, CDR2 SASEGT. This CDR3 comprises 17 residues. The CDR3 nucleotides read TGTGCCAGCAGTGGGATGGGGCAGAGATTAGCTAACTATGGCTACACCTTC. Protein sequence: CASSGMGQRLANYGYTF.

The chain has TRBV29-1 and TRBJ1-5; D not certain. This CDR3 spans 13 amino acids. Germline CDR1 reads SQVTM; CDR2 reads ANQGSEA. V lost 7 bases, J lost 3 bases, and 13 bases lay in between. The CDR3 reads CSALEGSNQPQHF. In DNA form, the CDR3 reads TGCAGCGCCCTGGAGGGTTCCAATCAGCCCCAGCATTTT.

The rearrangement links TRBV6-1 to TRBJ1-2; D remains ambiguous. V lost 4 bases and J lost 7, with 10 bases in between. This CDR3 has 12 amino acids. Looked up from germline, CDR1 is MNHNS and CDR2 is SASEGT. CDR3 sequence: CASSVREGGYTF. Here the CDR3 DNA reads TGTGCCAGCAGTGTGCGGGAGGGTGGCTACACCTTC.

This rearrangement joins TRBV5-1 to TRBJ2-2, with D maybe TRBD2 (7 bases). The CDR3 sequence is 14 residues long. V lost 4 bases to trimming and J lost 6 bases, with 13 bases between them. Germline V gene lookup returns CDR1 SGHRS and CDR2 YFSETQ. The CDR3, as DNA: TGCGCCAGCAGCGGGGGGGGGCCGGCCGGGGAGCTGTTTTTT. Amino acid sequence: CASSGGGPAGELFF.

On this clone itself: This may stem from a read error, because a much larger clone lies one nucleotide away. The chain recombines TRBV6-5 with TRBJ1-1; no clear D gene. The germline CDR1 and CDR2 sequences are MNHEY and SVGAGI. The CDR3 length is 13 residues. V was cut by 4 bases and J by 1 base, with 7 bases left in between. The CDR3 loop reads CASSSQRNTEAFF. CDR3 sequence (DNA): TGTGCCAGCAGTTCCCAGCGGAACACTGAAGCTTTCTTT.

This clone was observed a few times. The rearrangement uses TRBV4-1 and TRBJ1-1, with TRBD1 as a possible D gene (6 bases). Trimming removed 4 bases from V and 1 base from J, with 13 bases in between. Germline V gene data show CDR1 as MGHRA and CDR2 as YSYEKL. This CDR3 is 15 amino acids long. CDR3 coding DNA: TGCGCCAGCAGCCCGAAACTACAGGGGAACACTGAAGCTTTCTTT. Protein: CASSPKLQGNTEAFF.

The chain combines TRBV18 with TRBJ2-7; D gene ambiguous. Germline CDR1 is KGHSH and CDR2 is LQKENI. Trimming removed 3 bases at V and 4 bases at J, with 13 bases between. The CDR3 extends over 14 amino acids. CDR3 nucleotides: TGTGCCAGCTCACCTCCAACGGCGCGGTACGAGCAGTACTTC. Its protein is CASSPPTARYEQYF.

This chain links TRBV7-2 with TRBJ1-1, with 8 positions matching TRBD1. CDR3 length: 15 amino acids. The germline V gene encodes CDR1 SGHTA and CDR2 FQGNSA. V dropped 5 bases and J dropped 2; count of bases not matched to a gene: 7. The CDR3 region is CASSVQQGGNTEAFF. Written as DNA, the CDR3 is TGTGCCAGCAGCGTCCAACAGGGGGGAAACACTGAAGCTTTCTTT.

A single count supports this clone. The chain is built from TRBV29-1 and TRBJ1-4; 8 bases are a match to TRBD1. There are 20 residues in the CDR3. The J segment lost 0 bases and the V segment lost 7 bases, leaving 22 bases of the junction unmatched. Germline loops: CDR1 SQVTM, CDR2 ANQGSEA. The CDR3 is CSGDSIRDRSRFATNEKLFF. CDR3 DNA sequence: TGCAGCGGGGACTCTATCCGGGACAGGAGCAGATTTGCAACTAATGAAAAACTGTTTTTT.